This entry describes one T cell receptor beta chain. Antigen: not known. Per the germline V gene, CDR1 is SGHNT and CDR2 is YYREEE (reference sequence). The V segment lost 3 bases and the J segment 6 bases; nucleotides outside the gene matches: 9. CDR3 size: 17 residues. These data come from a study of T cell responses to AZD1222 COVID-19 vaccine. Clones were read by immunoSEQ multiplex PCR, and TCRdb kept only the in-frame ones, dropping some. The data show 98,000 or so clones, with about 93% seen just once and roughly 5% held by the top ten. Study-level results: Donors were mostly white British, more females; clonal diversity possibly underestimated.

This sequence was found in an adult in good health. The chain is built from TRBV5-4 and TRBJ2-3; TRBD2 aligns across 14 bases. The material sequenced was peripheral blood, taken on day 0 of AZD1222 vaccination. CDR3 nucleotide sequence: TGTGCCAGCAGCTCGGAGGGACTAGCGGGAGCCCCCGATACGCAGTATTTT. Its protein product is CASSSEGLAGAPDTQYF.